This TCR beta chain was sequenced during a study of beta chain features in type 1 diabetes. Study-wide background: The samples had around 100 million sorted cells examined in all. Study results and caveats: Patients with Type 1 diabetes showed moderately but significantly shorter TCRB CDR3s in all four CD4+ subsets. For type 1 diabetes patients, VDJ junctions showed fewer insertions and more deletions.

Expressed TCRB transcripts got sequenced, as all isolated RNA was reverse transcribed. Sequenced by immunoSEQ multiplex PCR; TCRdb stores in-frame clones only, minus some. Of more than 250,000 clones in the sample, over 20% were seen once. Sorting produced populations that all topped 95% purity. In this sample, this clone turned up a few times. Antigen unknown. The CDR3 spans 14 residues. The junction had 7 bases not matched to a gene; V was cut back by 6 bases and J by 3 bases. Germline V gene lookup returns CDR1 SQVTM and CDR2 ANQGSEA. The specimen sequenced was naive CD4+ T cells from blood. The gene calls are TRBV29-1 and TRBJ2-1; 8 bases are shared with TRBD1. The TCR comes from a woman aged 40 to 50 with type 1 diabetes. The CDR3 loop reads CSVSTGGLYNEQFF. CDR3 DNA sequence: TGCAGCGTCTCCACAGGGGGGCTCTACAATGAGCAGTTCTTC.